A selection of T cell receptor beta chains follows, all from one sample in a study of control samples from healthy donors and cancer patients. Method: immunoSEQ multiplex PCR; TCRdb's copy keeps in-frame clones and lacks some. The sample holds over 150,000 clones; around 94% are singletons and the top ten take over 1.3%. The sample taken for sequencing was blood. The receptors originated from a woman aged 18-29 years in good health. Both conserved end residues are part of each CDR3. The D gene is left open where the match is weak. Part of the rows lack a size; the others show once, few, many or a class for expanded clones.

cdr3_length j_call clone_size d_call v_call cdr3_nt cdr3_aa
16 TRBJ1-4 once - TRBV18 TGTGCCAGCTCACCGGGTACGGCGACAACTAATGAAAAACTGTTTTTT CASSPGTATTNEKLFF
12 TRBJ1-1 - TRBD1 TRBV6-5 TGTGCCAGCAGTCAGACAGGGTGGAAAGCTTTCTTT CASSQTGWKAFF
15 TRBJ2-4 - TRBD1 TRBV4-1 TGCGCCAGCAGCCAATTTGCACAGGGGGCCAACATTCAGTACTTC CASSQFAQGANIQYF
11 TRBJ1-2 once - TRBV12-3/TRBV12-4 TGTGCCAGCAGTTTTAAGAGAGGCTACACCTTC CASSFKRGYTF
14 TRBJ2-7 - - TRBV6-2/TRBV6-3 TGTGCCAGCAGTTCAAACAGGGAGGGCTACGAGCAGTACTTC CASSSNREGYEQYF
17 TRBJ1-4 - - TRBV28 TGTGCCAGCAGTTCCCTCGGGTCGGGGCAGCACAATGAAAAACTGTTTTTT CASSSLGSGQHNEKLFF
13 TRBJ2-3 - - TRBV10-1 TGCGCCAGCAGTGAGTCTAATCGGGGTACGCAGTATTTT CASSESNRGTQYF
11 TRBJ2-1 once - TRBV11-2 TGTGCCAGCAGCTCCCAACCCTTGAGGTTCTTC CASSSQPLRFF
15 TRBJ2-7 - TRBD1 TRBV10-1 TGCGCCCCCCAAGGATGGGACAGAAGCTCCTACGAGCAGTACTTC CAPQGWDRSSYEQYF
14 TRBJ1-1 - TRBD1 TRBV28 TGTGCCAGCAGTACAGGGGGCGCGGGCACTGAAGCTTTCTTT CASSTGGAGTEAFF
13 TRBJ2-7 many - TRBV10-2 TGCGCCAGCACGATAACTGGGTTCTACGAGCAGTACTTC CASTITGFYEQYF
16 TRBJ2-3 - TRBD2 TRBV5-4 TGTGCCAGCACGGGCGTCCAACGGGAGGGTTCAGATACGCAGTATTTT CASTGVQREGSDTQYF
14 TRBJ1-5 - - TRBV5-1 TGCGCCAGCAGCTTGGAGGGGGGCAATCAGCCCCAGCATTTT CASSLEGGNQPQHF
17 TRBJ1-2 - - TRBV19 TGTGCCAGTAGTATAGATCCTGGGGGAACCACTAACTATGGCTACACCTTC CASSIDPGGTTNYGYTF
16 TRBJ2-7 - TRBD2 TRBV5-1 TGCGCCAGCAGCTTGAGACTAGCGGGAGGGCCGAGGGAGCAGTACTTC CASSLRLAGGPREQYF
16 TRBJ1-2 - TRBD1 TRBV19 TGTGCCAGTAGTACCCCACGTTCGGGACAGGACTATGGCTACACCTTC CASSTPRSGQDYGYTF
15 TRBJ1-6 - TRBD1 TRBV7-2 TGTGCCAGCAGCTTCCCGGGACAGCAGCATTCACCCCTCCACTTT CASSFPGQQHSPLHF
17 TRBJ1-5 once TRBD1 TRBV5-6 TGTGCCAGCAGCTTGGCTCACCGGGACAGACTCAATCAGCCCCAGCATTTT CASSLAHRDRLNQPQHF
12 TRBJ2-3 - - TRBV19 TGTGCCAGTATGGGGGCAGGGGATACGCAGTATTTT CASMGAGDTQYF
16 TRBJ2-1 - TRBD2 TRBV7-8 TGTGCCAGCACCAAAAGGGGGCTAGCGGGAGGAAATGAGCAGTTCTTC CASTKRGLAGGNEQFF
15 TRBJ2-3 - - TRBV7-3 TGTGCCAGCAGCTTGAGGGACTCAAGCACAGATACGCAGTATTTT CASSLRDSSTDTQYF
15 TRBJ2-3 - - TRBV7-2 TGTGCCAGCAGCTTTCTAGCGAGAGTTTCAGATACGCAGTATTTT CASSFLARVSDTQYF
16 TRBJ2-5 - - TRBV7-3 TGTGCCAGCAGTATACCCCCCCCCGTGTTTGGAAAGACCCAGTACTTC CASSIPPPVFGKTQYF
13 TRBJ1-1 few - TRBV6-5 TGTGCCAGCAGGATTTTAGTGAACACTGAAGCTTTCTTT CASRILVNTEAFF
16 TRBJ1-5 - TRBD1 TRBV28 TGTGCCAGCAGTACGGCGGGACAGGCTAGCAATCAGCCCCAGCATTTT CASSTAGQASNQPQHF
12 TRBJ2-7 - - TRBV28 TGTGCCAGCAGTTTAGTCACCTACGAGCAGTACTTC CASSLVTYEQYF
15 TRBJ2-1 - TRBD2 TRBV9 TGTGCCAGCAGCGTCGGACTAGCGGGGTACAATGAGCAGTTCTTC CASSVGLAGYNEQFF
14 TRBJ2-3 few - TRBV15 TGTGCCACCAGCAGAGGGAGCGGGACAGATACGCAGTATTTT CATSRGSGTDTQYF
19 TRBJ2-2 - TRBD1 TRBV3-1/TRBV3-2 TGTGCCAGCAGCCGGACAGGGCCCTTGTCCCTAACGGGCACCGGGGAGCTGTTTTTT CASSRTGPLSLTGTGELFF
14 TRBJ2-5 - - TRBV6-6 TGTGCCAGCAGTCCCCCCGGGGGCCCAGAGACCCAGTACTTC CASSPPGGPETQYF
12 TRBJ1-1 - - TRBV5-4 TGTGCCAGCAAGCGTCCGGGGACTGAAGCTTTCTTT CASKRPGTEAFF
14 TRBJ2-5 - TRBD2 TRBV20-1 TGCAGTGCTAGTTCTAGCGGGGGCCAAGAGACCCAGTACTTC CSASSSGGQETQYF
15 TRBJ2-7 - TRBD2 TRBV28 TGTGCCAGCAGTTTATCGTCTAGCGGGTCGTACGAGCAGTACTTC CASSLSSSGSYEQYF
13 TRBJ1-1 - - TRBV5-6 TGTGCCAGCAGCCCTCCCCCAGGGACTGAAGCTTTCTTT CASSPPPGTEAFF
15 TRBJ1-5 - - TRBV25-1 TGTGCCAGCAGTGAACCGGGAGCTAAGGGTCAGCCCCAGCATTTT CASSEPGAKGQPQHF
14 TRBJ1-1 - TRBD1 TRBV2 TGTGCCAGCAGTTGGGACAGGGTGAACACTGAAGCTTTCTTT CASSWDRVNTEAFF
18 TRBJ2-6 - TRBD2 TRBV7-2 TGTGCCAGCAGCTTAGTAGGGAACGGGGGGACTGGGGCCAACGTCCTGACTTTC CASSLVGNGGTGANVLTF
17 TRBJ1-6 - TRBD1 TRBV5-6 TGTGCCAGCAGCTTGGGACAGGGGAGCTCCTATAATTCACCCCTCCACTTT CASSLGQGSSYNSPLHF
16 TRBJ2-7 - TRBD1 TRBV5-6 TGTGCCAGCAGCCTAGAATTAGGACAGGTCAACTACGAGCAGTACTTC CASSLELGQVNYEQYF
13 TRBJ2-5 - - TRBV7-2 TGTGCCAGCAGCAAACGAGGAGACGAGACCCAGTACTTC CASSKRGDETQYF
14 TRBJ2-2 - - TRBV5-6 TGTGCCAGCAGCTTGGGGACTACCTACGGGGAGCTGTTTTTT CASSLGTTYGELFF
16 TRBJ1-2 - TRBD1 TRBV4-2 TGTGCCAGCAGCCAAGATCTGAACAGGGGGGATAGTGGCTACACCTTC CASSQDLNRGDSGYTF
14 TRBJ1-5 - - TRBV5-6 TGTGCCAGCAGCTTGGGGGGGGGCAATCAGCCCCAGCATTTT CASSLGGGNQPQHF
11 TRBJ1-2 - - TRBV2 TGTGCCAGCAGTGAGACGGATGGCTACACCTTC CASSETDGYTF
15 TRBJ2-5 - TRBD2 TRBV6-5 TGTGCCAGCACCCGAGCCGGGGGGGCGGACGAGACCCAGTACTTC CASTRAGGADETQYF
16 TRBJ1-1 - - TRBV4-1 TGCGCCAGCAGCCCCCTAGGGTTACAGAGGGACACTGAAGCTTTCTTT CASSPLGLQRDTEAFF
14 TRBJ2-7 - - TRBV10-3 TGTGCCATCAGTGAGTTTGGACAGGCGGGGGAGCAGTACTTC CAISEFGQAGEQYF
16 TRBJ2-3 - TRBD2 TRBV5-1 TGCGCCAGCAGCTTGGCTCTAGCGGCAAGCACAGATACGCAGTATTTT CASSLALAASTDTQYF
12 TRBJ1-1 once - TRBV18 TGTGCCAGCTCACCACTGAACACTGAAGCTTTCTTT CASSPLNTEAFF
14 TRBJ2-1 - TRBD2 TRBV11-3 TGTGCCAGCAGCCCCGCGGGGGGCTGGGATGAGCAGTTCTTC CASSPAGGWDEQFF
12 TRBJ1-3 - - TRBV18 TGTGCCAGCTCACCCCTGTGGGACACCATATATTTT CASSPLWDTIYF
14 TRBJ2-3 few TRBD1 TRBV2 TGTGCCAGCAGTCCCGGGACAGGGGCAGATACGCAGTATTTT CASSPGTGADTQYF
15 TRBJ1-1 - - TRBV5-1 TGCGCCAGCAGCTTGGGTCCAGCGATGAACACTGAAGCTTTCTTT CASSLGPAMNTEAFF
15 TRBJ1-1 once - TRBV5-1 TGCGCCAGCAGCGAAGGAAGGTCCGGGAACACTGAAGCTTTCTTT CASSEGRSGNTEAFF
13 TRBJ1-5 - TRBD1 TRBV7-9 TGTGCCAGCAGCCAGGGGGGAAATCAGCCCCAGCATTTT CASSQGGNQPQHF